The 9 T cell receptor beta chains listed next were all sequenced from one sample in a study of cytomegalovirus exposure and HLA in healthy donors. Use of 60 Vbeta and 13 Jbeta primers characterized the PCR. Data came from immunoSEQ multiplex PCR; TCRdb stores just in-frame clones and leaves some out. Here the sample spans around 150,000 clones, roughly 85% being singletons. What was sequenced was PBMCs. Receptors were obtained from a man aged 50-60 years in good health and CMV-seropositive.

This clone was seen just once. V usage is TRBV28 and J usage is TRBJ2-7, with 8 positions matching TRBD1. This CDR3 contains 16 residues. Germline V gives CDR1 MDHEN, CDR2 SYDVKM. Losses at the gene ends were 6 bases for V and 4 bases for J; bases not matched to a gene: 14. CDR3 in DNA: TGTGCCAGCAGCCCGCCTATAGGACAGGGACTTTACGAGCAGTACTTC. This gives the protein CASSPPIGQGLYEQYF.

CDR3 coding DNA: TGCGCCAGCAGCCCGGGACAGTCCAACTGGGAAAAACTGTTTTTT. Translating gives CASSPGQSNWEKLFF. This chain links TRBV5-1 with TRBJ1-4; 7 bases map to TRBD1. This CDR3 spans 15 amino acids. Germline assignment: CDR1 SGHRS and CDR2 YFSETQ. Trimming cost V 4 bases and J 8 bases; bases outside gene matches: 11.

The chain couples TRBV13 to TRBJ2-3; TRBD2 agrees at 10 bases. With 2 bases clipped from V and 6 bases from J, the junction kept 8 bases outside the gene matches. The CDR3 covers 16 residues. Germline CDR1 and CDR2: PRHDT and FYEKMQ (reference sequence). The CDR3 DNA follows: TGTGCCAGCAGCTTACGACTAGCGGGCCCGGTGGATACGCAGTATTTT. Residues: CASSLRLAGPVDTQYF.

V gene TRBV5-6 combines with J gene TRBJ2-7; D is possibly TRBD2 (6 bases). With 4 bases removed from V and 4 bases from J, the gap between germline ends came to 15 bases. The germline gives CDR1 SGHDT, CDR2 YYEEEE. The CDR3 covers 14 residues. For the CDR3, the DNA is TGTGCCAGCAGCCTGGGACGGAGGGATTACGAGCAGTACGTC. This translates into CASSLGRRDYEQYV.

The chain couples TRBV15 to TRBJ1-5; weak D call: TRBD1 (5 bases). The V and J ends lost 0 bases and 0 bases respectively, with 15 bases between them. The CDR3 contains 18 residues. CDR1 and CDR2 (germline): LNHNV, YYDKDF (reference sequence). The CDR3 reads CATSRDSSGRHSNQPQHF. CDR3 coding DNA: TGTGCCACCAGCAGAGATTCGTCAGGGCGACATAGCAATCAGCCCCAGCATTTT. Drawing the rest from reference TRBV15 and TRBJ1-5, the complete variable domain is DAMVIQNPRYQVTQFGKPVTLSCSQTLNHNVMYWYQQKSSQAPKLLFHYYDKDFNNEADTPDNFQSRRPNTSFCFLDIRSPGLGDTAMYLCATSRDSSGRHSNQPQHFGDGTRLSIL.

The CDR3 region has the DNA TGTGCCAGCAGCTTGACTTATCGACAGCGGGGGGCTACCTCCTACGAGCAGTACTTC. The encoded protein is CASSLTYRQRGATSYEQYF. This chain connects TRBV7-2 to TRBJ2-7, with 9 bases that match TRBD2. In germline, CDR1 is SGHTA, CDR2 FQGNSA. CDR3 length: 19 residues. V was clipped by 3 bases and J by 0 bases; unmatched bases: 15. Full variable domain (missing parts from reference TRBV7-2 and TRBJ2-7): GAGVSQSPSNKVTEKGKDVELRCDPISGHTALYWYRQSLGQGLEFLIYFQGNSAPDKSGLPSDRFSAERTGGSVSTLTIQRTQQEDSAVYLCASSLTYRQRGATSYEQYFGPGTRLTVT.

The chain employs TRBV7-6 and TRBJ1-1; D is ambiguous. V gave up 5 bases and J gave up 8 bases, with 15 bases separating them. CDR3 length: 13 amino acids. The germline gives CDR1 SGHVS, CDR2 FNYEAQ. CDR3 nucleotide sequence: TGTGCCAGCAGCACATCGACTGGAGGAGAAGCTTTCTTT. Amino acids: CASSTSTGGEAFF.

Only a few counts were recorded for this clone. The V call is TRBV15, the J call TRBJ1-5; D call uncertain. The germline gives CDR1 LNHNV, CDR2 YYDKDF (reference sequence). The CDR3 runs to 13 residues. V dropped 5 bases and J dropped 2 bases, with 7 bases sitting between them. The CDR3 region is CATSPRGNQPQHF. The CDR3 nucleotides read TGTGCCACCAGCCCTAGAGGCAATCAGCCCCAGCATTTT.

This clone was counted only a few times. Other nucleotide sequences in the sample specify the same CDR3. The chain has TRBV28 and TRBJ2-2; possible D gene TRBD2, 6 bases. Germline V gene data show CDR1 as MDHEN and CDR2 as SYDVKM. Trimming took off 8 bases at V and 1 base at J, with 11 bases between the two ends. CDR3 length: 14 residues. The CDR3 sequence: CASLSGGNTGELFF. The CDR3 coding sequence is TGTGCCAGCCTTAGCGGTGGGAACACCGGGGAGCTGTTTTTT.